A single sample is the source of the 10 T cell receptor beta chains below, sequenced in a study of blood T cell repertoires in COVID-19. Clones were read by immunoSEQ multiplex PCR, and TCRdb kept only the in-frame ones, dropping some. Of about 250,000 clones in the sample, 88% are singletons; the top ten hold 1.3% to 1.5%. The sequenced sample was peripheral blood. These receptors all stem from a man older than 75 with acute or convalescent COVID-19.

The chain has TRBV5-4 and TRBJ1-1, with D tentatively TRBD1 (6 bases). The germline CDR1 and CDR2 sequences are SGHNT and YYREEE (reference sequence). The CDR3 covers 13 residues. V was shortened by 4 bases and J by 3 bases, with 10 bases between the two germline ends. The CDR3 DNA sequence: TGTGCCAGCAGCAGGGACATCGACACTGAAGCTTTCTTT. It is translated as CASSRDIDTEAFF.

This chain links TRBV24-1 with TRBJ2-3; a possible D gene is TRBD2 (6 bases). The CDR3 contains 14 residues. V lost 5 bases and J 6 bases, leaving 14 bases between the germline ends. Per the germline V gene, CDR1 is KGHDR and CDR2 is SFDVKD. The CDR3 DNA is TGTGCCACCAGTGGTGGGCTAGCGAGCGATACGCAGTATTTT. Amino acids: CATSGGLASDTQYF.

The CDR3 is CASSPPTSYNEQFF. CDR3 nucleotides: TGTGCCAGCAGCCCTCCTACGTCCTACAATGAGCAGTTCTTC. The V gene is TRBV3-1 (or the pseudogene TRBV3-2), the J gene TRBJ2-1; D unclear. Germline lookup yields CDR1 LGHDT and CDR2 YNNKEL (reference sequence). V lost 4 bases, J lost 1 base, and 8 bases lay in between. The CDR3 covers 14 residues.

The gene calls are TRBV7-2 and TRBJ2-2; TRBD2 aligns across 7 bases. There are 14 residues in the CDR3. Germline-derived CDR1 and CDR2 are SGHTA and FQGNSA. The junction had 7 bases not matched to a gene; V was cut back by 10 bases and J by 2 bases. The CDR3 loop reads CATLAGTNTGELFF. The DNA of the CDR3 is TGTGCCACATTAGCGGGTACTAACACCGGGGAGCTGTTTTTT.

This chain uses TRBV7-3 with TRBJ2-3; 7 nucleotides agree with TRBD1. CDR1 is SGHTA and CDR2 is FQGTGA in the germline V gene. This CDR3 has 16 amino acids. Trimming at V came to 5 bases and at J to 2 bases, leaving 10 bases not matched to a gene. The CDR3 is CASSPRTGVSTDTQYF. Here the CDR3 DNA reads TGTGCCAGCAGCCCCAGGACAGGAGTCTCCACAGATACGCAGTATTTT. Combining the CDR3 with reference TRBV7-3 and TRBJ2-3 gives the whole variable domain GAGVSQTPSNKVTEKGKYVELRCDPISGHTALYWYRQSLGQGPEFLIYFQGTGAADDSGLPNDRFFAVRPEGSVSTLKIQRTERGDSAVYLCASSPRTGVSTDTQYFGPGTRLTVL.

V usage is TRBV3-1 (or the pseudogene TRBV3-2) and J usage is TRBJ1-2, with D maybe TRBD1 (6 bases). Germline V gene lookup returns CDR1 LGHDT and CDR2 YNNKEL (reference sequence). This CDR3 has 16 amino acids. Trimming pared 5 bases from V and 0 bases from J, leaving 16 bases between. The CDR3 sequence is CASSASLDRTNYGYTF. DNA for the CDR3: TGTGCCAGCAGCGCCTCGCTTGACAGGACTAACTATGGCTACACCTTC.

The gene calls are TRBV7-9 and TRBJ1-6; 10 bases match TRBD1. The length of the CDR3 is 15 residues. In germline, CDR1 is SEHNR, CDR2 FQNEAQ (reference sequence). The J segment lost 8 bases and the V segment lost 1 base, leaving 2 bases of the junction unmatched. In nucleotides, the CDR3 is TGTGCCAGCAGCTTAGTTGGACAGGGGGATTCACCCCTCCACTTT. This sequence encodes CASSLVGQGDSPLHF.

V and J are TRBV15 and TRBJ2-7, with 12 positions matching TRBD2. The J call may be incorrect, as the DNA end agrees better with TRBJ2-5. Germline CDR1 reads LNHNV; CDR2 reads YYDKDF (reference sequence). The CDR3 is 19 amino acids. The CDR3 is CATSRDRGGTSGHIGTQYF. As DNA, the CDR3 is TGTGCCACCAGCAGAGATAGGGGAGGGACTAGCGGGCACATAGGGACCCAGTACTTC.

V gene TRBV5-1 combines with J gene TRBJ2-1, with 9 bases identical to TRBD2. The CDR3 contains 16 residues. CDR1 and CDR2 (germline): SGHRS, YFSETQ. After removal of 4 bases from V and 8 bases from J, the junction contained 13 bases not matched to a gene. CDR3 protein: CASSPRASGVWHEQFF. CDR3 bases: TGCGCCAGCAGCCCAAGGGCTAGCGGGGTTTGGCATGAGCAGTTCTTC.

The chain's CDR3 is CASSLGGGRTNTEAFF. The CDR3 DNA is TGTGCCAGCAGCTTAGGGGGAGGGCGGACTAACACTGAAGCTTTCTTT. This chain joins TRBV7-9 and TRBJ1-1; D remains unclear. The V end lost 1 base, the J end lost 2 bases, and 14 bases lay between the germline ends. Germline V gene lookup returns CDR1 SEHNR and CDR2 FQNEAQ (reference sequence). The CDR3 spans 16 residues.